The 30 T cell receptor beta chains in this list originate from one sample, sequenced in a study of T-cell memory formation after mild COVID-19 (dated by TCRdb to the early 2020s). The library came from 5' RACE. Reads for this sample came from an Illumina NovaSeq 6000. The public reads were reanalyzed by TCRdb: fastp trimming at Q25, MiXCR alignment, in-frame beta chains only. CDR3 protein duplicates are merged, each entry listing the most common genes and DNA. This sample gives 250,000 to 300,000 distinct CDR3 sequences in total; about 20% of them show up just once. Of the sample, 23% falls within the top ten clones. The sample taken for sequencing was PBMCs or a T cell subset sorted from them (not recorded which). These receptors were taken from a man aged 18 to 35 who had mild COVID-19 (a few samples of this study predate the infection). The sample titles of this study are shuffled in the database, so cell type and time point are left out; the donor was told from shared clones.

The sample holds many counts of this clonotype. The rearrangement links TRBV7-2 to TRBJ2-1; D gene ambiguous. The V gene lost 10 bases and the J gene lost 3 bases, with 13 bases spanning the gap. The CDR3 is 13 residues long. Germline V gives CDR1 SGHTA, CDR2 FQGNSA. CDR3 nucleotides: TGTGCCATCGAGGATAGAAACTACAATGAGCAGTTCTTC. Translation: CAIEDRNYNEQFF. Full variable domain (missing parts from reference TRBV7-2 and TRBJ2-1): GAGVSQSPSNKVTEKGKDVELRCDPISGHTALYWYRQSLGQGLEFLIYFQGNSAPDKSGLPSDRFSAERTGGSVSTLTIQRTQQEDSAVYLCAIEDRNYNEQFFGPGTRLTVL.

The rearrangement uses TRBV12-3 or TRBV12-4 and TRBJ1-4; no firm D call. V was clipped by 1 base and J by 8 bases, with 11 bases between them. The CDR3 runs to 14 residues. The CDR3 bases are TGTGCCAGCAGTTTAGGGCAGTCGATAGAAAAACTGTTTTTT. Amino acid sequence: CASSLGQSIEKLFF.

This clonotype appeared a few times. The V gene is TRBV29-1, the J gene TRBJ2-2; D gene unclear. The CDR3 sequence is 11 residues long. Per germline, CDR1 SQVTM and CDR2 ANQGSEA. V lost 5 bases and J lost 6, with 7 bases in between. CDR3 amino acids: CSVYQAGELFF. DNA of the CDR3: TGCAGCGTTTATCAGGCCGGGGAGCTGTTTTTT.

This clonotype occurred many times. This chain uses TRBV5-1 with TRBJ2-5; 7 nucleotides line up with TRBD2. This CDR3 has 15 residues. V shed 3 bases, J shed 2 bases, and the junction held 7 bases outside the gene matches. The V gene's germline CDR1 is SGHRS and CDR2 YFSETQ. This chain's CDR3 is CASSWTRGVQETQYF. CDR3 bases: TGCGCCAGCAGCTGGACACGGGGGGTACAAGAGACCCAGTACTTC.

This clonotype was counted a few times. The chain employs TRBV5-1 and TRBJ1-2; D gene unclear. The CDR3 loop spans 13 amino acids. The V end lost 0 bases, the J end lost 5 bases, and 8 bases lay between the germline ends. CDR1 SGHRS and CDR2 YFSETQ come from the germline V gene. Here the CDR3 reads CASSLDLEYGYTF. CDR3 coding DNA: TGCGCCAGCAGCTTGGATCTTGAGTATGGCTACACCTTC.

The J gene is TRBJ2-5, the V gene TRBV20-1, with 10 bases aligning to TRBD2. V trimming: 2 bases; J trimming: 4 bases; junction bases outside the gene matches: 10. The CDR3 loop spans 16 amino acids. Germline V gives CDR1 DFQATT, CDR2 SNEGSKA (reference sequence). The CDR3 is CSARKAGGLFRETQYF. The CDR3 coding sequence is TGCAGTGCTAGAAAAGCGGGGGGGCTTTTCCGAGAGACCCAGTACTTC.

This clonotype was recorded a few times. The rearrangement links TRBV2 to TRBJ2-5; D is perhaps TRBD2 (6 bases). Germline V gives CDR1 SNHLY, CDR2 FYNNEI. CDR3 length: 12 amino acids. V was clipped by 8 bases and J by 0 bases, with 7 bases between them. The CDR3: CASGGNQETQYF. The CDR3 DNA reads TGTGCCAGCGGGGGGAACCAAGAGACCCAGTACTTC.

This chain links TRBV11-2 with TRBJ1-4; TRBD1 agrees at 8 bases. With V trimmed by 5 bases and J by 7 bases, 6 bases remained unmatched. This CDR3 has 14 amino acids. CDR1 is SGHAT, CDR2 FQNNGV, per germline. CDR3: CASSPGQGGEKLFF. As DNA, the CDR3 is TGTGCCAGCAGCCCCGGACAGGGTGGTGAAAAACTGTTTTTT.

This clonotype was picked up a small number of times. The V call is TRBV27, the J call TRBJ1-1, with TRBD1 as a possible D gene (6 bases). Germline values: CDR1 MNHEY, CDR2 SMNVEV (reference sequence). The CDR3 is 15 residues long. Trimming left V 2 bases short and J 0 bases short, with 10 bases between. CDR3 sequence: CASSLVDRLNTEAFF. The CDR3 DNA follows: TGTGCCAGCAGTTTAGTGGACAGACTGAACACTGAAGCTTTCTTT.

The chain has TRBV24-1 and TRBJ2-3; TRBD1 matches 8 bases. Germline V gene data show CDR1 as KGHDR and CDR2 as SFDVKD. V trimming: 3 bases; J trimming: 2 bases; junction bases outside the gene matches: 6. The CDR3 is 16 residues long. The CDR3 here is CATSDGTGGYTDTQYF. For the CDR3, the DNA is TGTGCCACCAGTGATGGTACAGGGGGATACACAGATACGCAGTATTTT.

This chain connects TRBV6-1 to TRBJ2-3; D may be TRBD1 (5 bases). V shed 6 bases and J shed 4 bases, with 11 bases lying between them. The germline V gene encodes CDR1 MNHNS and CDR2 SASEGT. This CDR3 is built from 13 residues. CDR3 nucleotides: TGTGCCAGCAGAGCAGGGCCCCCAGATACGCAGTATTTT. The encoded protein is CASRAGPPDTQYF.

The chain couples TRBV4-1 to TRBJ2-3; no clear D gene. Trimming removed 1 base at V and 3 bases at J, with 11 bases between. Germline V gives CDR1 MGHRA, CDR2 YSYEKL. The CDR3 has 15 amino acids. The CDR3 loop is CASSQARARTDTQYF. The CDR3 DNA follows: TGCGCCAGCAGCCAAGCTAGGGCAAGGACAGATACGCAGTATTTT.

In its sample, this clonotype was seen a few times. The genes are TRBV6-5 and TRBJ1-2; D uncertain. Trimming stripped 5 bases from V and 4 bases from J, with 11 bases between. CDR1 and CDR2 (germline): MNHEY, SVGAGI. The CDR3 has 13 amino acids. This CDR3 reads CASSPTDLYGYTF. The CDR3 region has the DNA TGTGCCAGCAGTCCAACCGACCTCTATGGCTACACCTTC.

The V call is TRBV11-3, the J call TRBJ2-1; perhaps TRBD2 as D (6 bases). CDR3 length: 14 amino acids. Germline V lookup: CDR1 SGHNT, CDR2 YENEEA. The V and J ends lost 1 base and 8 bases respectively, with 12 bases between them. The DNA of the CDR3 is TGTGCCAGCAGCTTAGGACTAGAGGGCGATGAGCAGTTCTTC. Translating gives CASSLGLEGDEQFF.

The gene calls are TRBV19 and TRBJ1-1; D might be TRBD1 (6 bases). Germline CDR1 and CDR2: LNHDA and SQIVND (reference sequence). This CDR3 has 13 amino acids. The V end was cut by 8 bases, the J end by 0 bases, with 10 bases between. The CDR3 DNA reads as TGTGCCAGTGGGGACACTTTGAACACTGAAGCTTTCTTT. Encoded protein: CASGDTLNTEAFF. Filled out from reference TRBV19 and TRBJ1-1, the complete variable domain reads DGGITQSPKYLFRKEGQNVTLSCEQNLNHDAMYWYRQDPGQGLRLIYYSQIVNDFQKGDIAEGYSVSREKKESFPLTVTSAQKNPTAFYLCASGDTLNTEAFFGQGTRLTVV.

The chain couples TRBV20-1 to TRBJ2-7, with a weak D call TRBD1 (6 bases). CDR3 length: 11 amino acids. Germline CDR1 is DFQATT and CDR2 is SNEGSKA (reference sequence). Trimming shortened V by 5 bases and J by 2 bases, and 7 bases separated the two germline ends. The DNA for the CDR3 is TGCAGTGCTGGGGACACCTACGAGCAGTACTTC. This sequence encodes CSAGDTYEQYF.

This chain links TRBV7-2 with TRBJ1-1, with no clear D. The germline V and J ends were trimmed by 4 bases and 1 base, with 10 bases remaining between them. The CDR3 is 14 amino acids. The germline CDR1 and CDR2 sequences are SGHTA and FQGNSA. This CDR3 reads CASSSRRGNTEAFF. The CDR3 DNA reads TGTGCCAGCAGCTCGCGACGGGGGAACACTGAAGCTTTCTTT.

V is TRBV6-6 and J is TRBJ2-3; D not resolved. The CDR3 extends over 11 amino acids. Trimming cost V 7 bases and J 2 bases, with 4 bases left between them. Germline CDR1 reads MNHNY; CDR2 reads SVGAGI (reference sequence). CDR3 amino acids: CASIHTDTQYF. The DNA of the CDR3 is TGTGCCAGCATCCACACAGATACGCAGTATTTT.

This clonotype was seen repeatedly, ten times or more. The chain recombines TRBV7-9 with TRBJ2-1; the match to TRBD2 covers 8 bases. This CDR3 has 15 amino acids. The germline V gene encodes CDR1 SEHNR and CDR2 FQNEAQ (reference sequence). Trimming at V came to 6 bases and at J to 6 bases, leaving 10 bases not matched to a gene. The CDR3 loop is CASSSTSGYSNEQFF. CDR3 DNA: TGTGCCAGCAGTTCTACTAGCGGATATTCCAATGAGCAGTTCTTC.

This clonotype was picked up a small number of times. The chain is built from TRBV4-3 and TRBJ2-1; D may correspond to TRBD1 or TRBD2 (5 bases each). V gave up 0 bases and J gave up 9 bases, with 27 bases separating them. The CDR3 runs 19 residues. CDR1 LGHNA and CDR2 YSLEER come from the germline V gene. This CDR3 reads CASSQEVPRIRASGGEQFF. CDR3 coding DNA: TGCGCCAGCAGCCAAGAGGTACCTCGAATTAGGGCTTCTGGGGGTGAGCAGTTCTTC.

This clonotype was observed a few times. V and J are TRBV27 and TRBJ1-2; D unclear. The CDR3 runs to 11 residues. The germline V gene encodes CDR1 MNHEY and CDR2 SMNVEV (reference sequence). Trimming shortened V by 4 bases and J by 10 bases, and 10 bases separated the two germline ends. CDR3 residues: CASSSGFAYTF. The CDR3 DNA is TGTGCCAGCAGTTCGGGGTTTGCCTACACCTTC.

The chain employs TRBV6-2 or TRBV6-3 and TRBJ1-2; D not certain. Trimming cost V 4 bases and J 4 bases, with 16 bases left between them. The CDR3 is made up of 15 amino acids. Looked up from germline, CDR1 is MNHEY and CDR2 is SVGEGT. CDR3 DNA sequence: TGTGCCAGCAGTTGGCAGGCGGCGGGAGGCTATGGCTACACCTTC. It translates to CASSWQAAGGYGYTF.

The chain combines TRBV28 with TRBJ2-7, with 11 nucleotides matching TRBD1. V was clipped by 4 bases and J by 5 bases; unmatched bases: 1. This CDR3 is 13 amino acids long. CDR1 is MDHEN and CDR2 is SYDVKM in the germline V gene. The CDR3 DNA follows: TGTGCCAGCAGTTCGGGACAGGGGGACGAGCAGTACGTC. It translates to CASSSGQGDEQYV.

This clonotype has more than one count but fewer than ten. The chain carries TRBV7-2 and TRBJ2-5; no clear D gene. The CDR3 runs to 14 residues. V was cut by 3 bases and J by 1 base, with 9 bases left in between. Germline lookup yields CDR1 SGHTA and CDR2 FQGNSA. The DNA of the CDR3 is TGTGCCAGCAGCTTCCGGTGGGGCCAAGAGACCCAGTACTTC. Protein product: CASSFRWGQETQYF.

This clonotype appeared a few times. This chain joins TRBV14 and TRBJ2-3; D is perhaps TRBD2 (6 bases). Trimming cost V 1 base and J 6 bases, with 14 bases left between them. The CDR3 covers 15 residues. Per germline, CDR1 SGHDN and CDR2 FVKESK. The CDR3 sequence: CASSQAGEWGDTQYF. CDR3 coding DNA: TGTGCCAGCAGCCAAGCGGGGGAGTGGGGTGATACGCAGTATTTT.

The chain employs TRBV5-1 and TRBJ1-2; a possible D gene is TRBD1 (5 bases). Looked up from germline, CDR1 is SGHRS and CDR2 is YFSETQ. The CDR3 runs 13 residues. The germline V and J ends were trimmed by 6 bases and 4 bases, with 13 bases remaining between them. DNA for the CDR3: TGCGCCAGCACCCCCCAGGGAGCCTATGGCTACACCTTC. It is translated as CASTPQGAYGYTF.

This clonotype was detected only a few times. The rearrangement uses TRBV5-5 and TRBJ1-1; D remains unclear. The CDR3 spans 13 residues. V lost 4 bases and J lost 6, with 13 bases in between. CDR1 SGHKS and CDR2 YYEKEE come from the germline V gene (reference sequence). CDR3 nucleotide sequence: TGTGCCAGCAGCCAACCCATGGAGGCTGAAGCTTTCTTT. Protein sequence: CASSQPMEAEAFF.

In DNA form, the CDR3 reads TGTGCCAGCAGTGAGGTAGAAAACACTGAAGCTTTCTTT. Its translation: CASSEVENTEAFF. The chain is built from TRBV6-4 and TRBJ1-1; D is ambiguous. This CDR3 contains 13 residues. Trimming took off 3 bases at V and 2 bases at J, with 7 bases between the two ends. Germline CDR1 reads MRHNA; CDR2 reads SNTAGT.

This clonotype has ten or more counts. V gene TRBV24-1 combines with J gene TRBJ1-1; TRBD1 matches 10 bases. Germline values: CDR1 KGHDR, CDR2 SFDVKD. J gave up 5 bases and V 7 bases, and 6 bases lay outside the gene matches. CDR3 length: 14 residues. The CDR3 is CATRGTGDETEAFF. The CDR3 nucleotides are TGTGCCACCAGAGGGACAGGGGACGAGACTGAAGCTTTCTTT.

The genes are TRBV6-5 and TRBJ1-2; a weak D match, TRBD1 (6 bases). CDR3 length: 14 amino acids. The germline V gene has CDR1 MNHEY and CDR2 SVGAGI. The V gene lost 4 bases and the J gene lost 2 bases, with 11 bases spanning the gap. The CDR3 DNA reads as TGTGCCAGCAGTTCCCCCCAGGGGAACTATGGCTACACCTTC. Encoded protein: CASSSPQGNYGYTF.